These T cell receptor beta chains were read from a single sample in a study of T cell responses to AZD1222 COVID-19 vaccine. This table comes from immunoSEQ multiplex PCR, and its TCRdb copy is limited to in-frame clones, with some not included. The sample lists approximately 190,000 clones, around 94% occurring once. Sequencing was performed on peripheral blood, taken 28 days after the second dose of the MenACWY control vaccine. These TCRs come from an adult who received the MenACWY meningococcal vaccine as a control. The CDR3 runs from the conserved cysteine through the conserved F or W. The order of the fields is V gene, D gene, J gene, CDR3 length, CDR3 protein. The D gene is left open where the match is weak.

V: TRBV6-5
D: NA
J: TRBJ1-6
length: 14
CDR3: CASSRGHGNSPLHF

V: TRBV2
D: TRBD2
J: TRBJ2-2
length: 14
CDR3: CASGRGGNTGELFF

V: TRBV7-2
D: TRBD2
J: TRBJ2-1
length: 16
CDR3: CASSFSGRADYNEQFF

V: TRBV5-1
D: TRBD1
J: TRBJ1-6
length: 15
CDR3: CASSLAGQGKRPLHF

V: TRBV29-1
D: TRBD1
J: TRBJ2-7
length: 12
CDR3: CSVEGTGDEQYF

V: TRBV20-1
D: NA
J: TRBJ1-5
length: 16
CDR3: CSASSGGASPNQPQHF

V: TRBV7-9
D: NA
J: TRBJ2-1
length: 12
CDR3: CASSRTTNEQFF

V: TRBV28
D: NA
J: TRBJ1-3
length: 15
CDR3: CASSLGGPLTYTIYF

V: TRBV12-5
D: TRBD2
J: TRBJ2-3
length: 17
CDR3: CASDLLAGGHNTDTQYF

V: TRBV5-6
D: NA
J: TRBJ1-6
length: 12
CDR3: CASSLINSPLHF

V: TRBV7-2
D: TRBD1
J: TRBJ1-5
length: 16
CDR3: CASSSGTGVANQPQHF

V: TRBV18
D: NA
J: TRBJ1-5
length: 16
CDR3: CASSPPLSRGNQPQHF

V: TRBV9
D: NA
J: TRBJ1-2
length: 13
CDR3: CASSGPVRGGYTF

V: TRBV12-5
D: NA
J: TRBJ1-1
length: 13
CDR3: CASGLQPDTEAFF